These 10 T cell receptor beta chains originate from one sample sequenced in a study of CD8+CD57+ T cells in acquired aplastic anemia. Patients chosen for sequencing had CD8+CD57+ cells that had expanded, as shown by flow cytometry. Investigators profiled TCR beta VDJ and CDR3 from genomic DNA template. TCRdb re-called the reads with MiXCR, one entry per CDR3 protein. This table holds a few hundred thousand distinct CDR3 sequences, approximately 32% found once. The specimen sequenced was sorted CD4+, CD8+, or CD8+CD57+ T cells (not recorded which) from PBMCs. The receptors originated from a human donor with aplastic anemia.

Only a few counts were recorded for this clonotype. The chain carries TRBV25-1 and TRBJ1-6; D gene uncertain. Germline V gives CDR1 MGHDK, CDR2 SYGVNS. The CDR3 spans 15 residues. Trimming shortened V by 8 bases and J by 6 bases, and 17 bases separated the two germline ends. CDR3 bases: TGTGCCAGCGGGATTAGCCTTAATGGTAATTCACCCCTCCACTTT. This encodes CASGISLNGNSPLHF.

Written as DNA, the CDR3 is TGTGCCAGCAGCTTAAATTGGAGCGGCGAGCAGTACTTC. Residues: CASSLNWSGEQYF. The rearrangement uses TRBV11-2 and TRBJ2-7, with TRBD2 as a possible D gene (5 bases). This CDR3 region has 13 residues. Germline CDR1 SGHAT, CDR2 FQNNGV. Trimming removed 2 bases from V and 6 bases from J, with 11 bases in between.

The chain couples TRBV6-1 to TRBJ1-1; weak D call: TRBD1 (5 bases). The CDR3 consists of 10 residues. V was cut by 10 bases and J by 6 bases, with 9 bases left in between. Germline values: CDR1 MNHNS, CDR2 SASEGT. This CDR3 reads CATHRSEAFF. The CDR3 nucleotides are TGTGCCACGCACAGGTCTGAAGCTTTCTTT.

This clonotype was detected only once. A much larger clone differs by one base, so this may be a read error. The chain combines TRBV2 with TRBJ1-1; TRBD1 matches at 8 bases. With V trimmed by 6 bases and J by 4 bases, 7 bases remained unmatched. The CDR3 runs to 14 residues. The germline V gene encodes CDR1 SNHLY and CDR2 FYNNEI. The CDR3: CASSWGQAFTEAFF. DNA for the CDR3: TGTGCCAGCAGCTGGGGACAGGCTTTCACTGAAGCTTTCTTT.

The V call is TRBV15, the J call TRBJ1-3, with D maybe TRBD1 (5 bases). CDR1 is LNHNV, CDR2 YYDKDF, per germline (reference sequence). Trimming removed 0 bases at V and 2 bases at J, with 11 bases between. The CDR3 totals 16 residues. CDR3 region: CATSREIMGAGNTIYF. The CDR3 DNA reads as TGTGCCACCAGCAGAGAGATAATGGGGGCTGGAAACACCATATATTTT.

The chain couples TRBV9 to TRBJ2-7; D remains unclear. The CDR3 length is 13 residues. Trimming left V 0 bases short and J 3 bases short, with 7 bases between. Germline-derived CDR1 and CDR2 are SGDLS and YYNGEE. The CDR3 DNA is TGTGCCAGCAGCGTAGATGCCAGCTACGAGCAGTACTTC. This encodes CASSVDASYEQYF.

This clonotype showed up many times. The chain is built from TRBV29-1 and TRBJ2-7, with TRBD1 matching over 8 bases. The CDR3 has 13 amino acids. V was clipped by 7 bases and J by 3 bases; unmatched bases: 8. Germline V CDR1 and CDR2: SQVTM, ANQGSEA. CDR3 sequence: CSGMDRASYEQYF. In nucleotides, the CDR3 is TGCAGCGGGATGGACAGGGCTAGCTACGAGCAGTACTTC.

This clonotype was seen a single time. This chain links TRBV7-2 with TRBJ1-6; 9 nucleotides line up with TRBD1. The ends lost 10 bases at V and 11 bases at J; junction bases unmatched: 9. CDR3 length equals 13 residues. Germline V CDR1 and CDR2: SGHTA, FQGNSA. The DNA for the CDR3 is TGTGCCACCATGGACGGGACAGGGACACCCCTCCACTTT. It codes for CATMDGTGTPLHF.

Only a few counts were recorded for this clonotype. This chain's CDR3 is CASSSVDRDYEQYF. CDR3 DNA sequence: TGTGCCAGCAGTTCAGTGGACAGGGACTACGAGCAGTACTTC. The chain links TRBV2 to TRBJ2-7, with 8 bases matching TRBD1. CDR3 length: 14 amino acids. Losses at the gene ends were 5 bases for V and 3 bases for J; bases not matched to a gene: 6. CDR1 SNHLY and CDR2 FYNNEI come from the germline V gene.

In its sample, this clonotype was seen many times. The chain is built from TRBV9 and TRBJ1-1; D is undetermined. Germline loops: CDR1 SGDLS, CDR2 YYNGEE. The V end was cut by 0 bases, the J end by 5 bases, with 14 bases between. This CDR3 has 15 residues. DNA of the CDR3: TGTGCCAGCAGCGTAGCTGGAGGGTCGGGGACTGAAGCTTTCTTT. Translating gives CASSVAGGSGTEAFF.